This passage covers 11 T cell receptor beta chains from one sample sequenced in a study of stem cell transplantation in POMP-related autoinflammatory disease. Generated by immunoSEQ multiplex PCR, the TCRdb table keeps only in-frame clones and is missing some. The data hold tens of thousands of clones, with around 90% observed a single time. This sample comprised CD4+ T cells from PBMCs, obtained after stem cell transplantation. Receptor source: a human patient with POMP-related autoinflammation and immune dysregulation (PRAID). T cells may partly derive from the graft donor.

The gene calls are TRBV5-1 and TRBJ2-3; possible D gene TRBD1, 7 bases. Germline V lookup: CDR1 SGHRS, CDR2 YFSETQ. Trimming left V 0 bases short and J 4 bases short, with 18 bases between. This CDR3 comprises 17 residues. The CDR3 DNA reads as TGCGCCAGCAGCTTGGAACTCAGGGGGGCTGGAGCAGATACGCAGTATTTT. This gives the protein CASSLELRGAGADTQYF.

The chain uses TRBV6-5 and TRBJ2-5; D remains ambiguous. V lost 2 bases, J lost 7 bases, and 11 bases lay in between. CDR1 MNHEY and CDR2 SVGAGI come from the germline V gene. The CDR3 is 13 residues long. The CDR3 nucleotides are TGTGCCAGCAGTTACGGGAATGACCGGACCCAGTACTTC. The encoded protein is CASSYGNDRTQYF.

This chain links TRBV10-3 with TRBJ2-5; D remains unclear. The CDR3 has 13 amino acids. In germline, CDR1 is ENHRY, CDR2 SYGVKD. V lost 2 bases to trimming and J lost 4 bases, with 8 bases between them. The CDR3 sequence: CAISEGPGETQYF. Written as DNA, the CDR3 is TGTGCCATCAGTGAGGGGCCTGGAGAGACCCAGTACTTC.

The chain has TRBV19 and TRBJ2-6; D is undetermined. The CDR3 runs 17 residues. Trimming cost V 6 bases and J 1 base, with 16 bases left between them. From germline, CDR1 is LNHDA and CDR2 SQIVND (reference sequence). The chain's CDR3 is CASRKTRAASGANVLTF. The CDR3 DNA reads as TGTGCCAGTAGGAAAACAAGGGCGGCATCTGGGGCCAACGTCCTGACTTTC.

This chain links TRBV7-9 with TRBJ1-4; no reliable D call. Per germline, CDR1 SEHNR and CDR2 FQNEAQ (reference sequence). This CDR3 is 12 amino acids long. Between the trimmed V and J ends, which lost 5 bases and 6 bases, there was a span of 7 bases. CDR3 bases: TGTGCCAGCAGCAGGGATTATGAAAAACTGTTTTTT. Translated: CASSRDYEKLFF.

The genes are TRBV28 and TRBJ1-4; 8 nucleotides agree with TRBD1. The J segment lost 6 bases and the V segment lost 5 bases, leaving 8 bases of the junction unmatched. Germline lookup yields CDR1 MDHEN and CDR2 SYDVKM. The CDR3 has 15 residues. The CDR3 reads CASSTQTGVDEKLFF. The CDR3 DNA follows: TGTGCCAGCAGTACCCAGACAGGGGTGGATGAAAAACTGTTTTTT.

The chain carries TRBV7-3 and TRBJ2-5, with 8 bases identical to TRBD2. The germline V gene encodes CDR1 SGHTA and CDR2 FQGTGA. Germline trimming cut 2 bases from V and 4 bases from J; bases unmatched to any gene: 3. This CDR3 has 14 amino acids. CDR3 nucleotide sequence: TGTGCCAGCAGCTTAGGCGGGGGGAGAGAGACCCAGTACTTC. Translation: CASSLGGGRETQYF.

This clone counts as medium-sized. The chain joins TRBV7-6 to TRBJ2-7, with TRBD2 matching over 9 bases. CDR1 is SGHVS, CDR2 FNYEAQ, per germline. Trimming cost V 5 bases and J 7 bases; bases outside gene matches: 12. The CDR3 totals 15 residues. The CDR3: CASSPSRAGGREQYF. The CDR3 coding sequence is TGTGCCAGCAGCCCGTCTCGAGCGGGAGGACGGGAGCAGTACTTC.

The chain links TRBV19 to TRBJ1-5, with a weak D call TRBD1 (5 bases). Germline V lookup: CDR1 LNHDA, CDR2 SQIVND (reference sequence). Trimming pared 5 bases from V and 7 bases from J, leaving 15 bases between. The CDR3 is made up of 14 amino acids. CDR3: CASSPDSLGQPQHF. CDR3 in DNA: TGTGCCAGTAGTCCCGACAGCTTGGGGCAGCCCCAGCATTTT.

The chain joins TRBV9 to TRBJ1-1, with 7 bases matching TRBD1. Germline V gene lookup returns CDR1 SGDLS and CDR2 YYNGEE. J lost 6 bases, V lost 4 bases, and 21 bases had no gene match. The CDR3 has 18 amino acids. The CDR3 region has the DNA TGTGCCAGCAGCCGCTCGACCTTTGGAACAGGGGCTTCGGCTGAAGCTTTCTTT. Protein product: CASSRSTFGTGASAEAFF.

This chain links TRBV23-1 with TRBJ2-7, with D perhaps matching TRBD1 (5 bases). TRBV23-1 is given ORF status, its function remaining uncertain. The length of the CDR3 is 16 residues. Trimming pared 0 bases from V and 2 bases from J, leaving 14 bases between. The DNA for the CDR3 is TGCGCCAGCAGTCAATCGAAAGGCAGGGTGGCCTACGAGCAGTACTTC. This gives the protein CASSQSKGRVAYEQYF.